This T cell receptor beta chain is drawn from a study of T cell repertoires in cytomegalovirus infection (dated by TCRdb to between 2018 and 2021). For the wider study: Recently identified HLA-C-restricted CMV epitopes, whose presentation resists viral immunomodulation, were targeted by peptide stimulations together with well-studied HLA-B-restricted epitopes. Donor HLA type was relevant to the analysis, as public TCR beta signatures indicated carriage of CMV infection together with the matching HLA type. Results and caveats for the whole study, not just this receptor: In both this cohort and an independent roughly 400-donor cohort, the cumulative frequency of public TCR beta family members distinguished carriers of CMV infection plus the relevant HLA type. The ex vivo response was dominated by HLA-C-restricted CMV-specific TCR beta clonotypes, which also provided the single most frequent clonotype in two of eight donors.

This clonotype was observed a handful of times. What antigen it recognizes has not been identified. No base qualities exist here, and no much larger clone lies one base off it. This specimen's treatment or condition label, interpreted: in vitro stimulation with specific CMV peptide epitopes to enrich CMV-specific T cells. The CDR3 sequence holds 14 residues, the cysteine and phenylalanine included. Of all the DNA, just the CDR3 is kept, 42 bases in frame from base 1. For this chain, trimming is 8 bases at the V end and 0 bases at the J end, and the number of junction bases without a gene match is 6. Sequencing relied on an Illumina HiSeq 1500. The public reads were quality trimmed at Q25 with fastp and then assembled into clones with MiXCR by TCRdb, keeping productive beta chains. Records with the same CDR3 protein are collapsed into one entry carrying the most frequent genes and DNA. The sample has about 920,000 distinct CDR3 sequences on record, 30% to 40% of them singletons. The ten most abundant clones make up roughly 12% of the sample.

The receptor was isolated from a human donor in good health (CMV status not recorded). Some clones in this sample may be carry-over from other donors' samples. The chain couples TRBV12-3 or TRBV12-4 to TRBJ2-7, with 8 central nucleotides matching TRBD2. Specimen: cultured CD8+ T cells from PBMCs, collected from culture after CMV antigen stimulation. The base sequence is TGTGCCAGCGGGATAGCGGGGAGCTCCTACGAGCAGTACTTC. Protein translation: CASGIAGSSYEQYF.